The 11 T cell receptor beta chains in this list originate from one sample, sequenced in a study of regulatory T cells in long-lasting Graves disease. Through Arm-PCR of CDR3 regions and iRepertoire HTBI primers, TCR beta libraries were built. A single record per CDR3 protein comes from TCRdb applying MiXCR to the multiplex PCR reads. The sample shows approximately 230,000 distinct CDR3 sequences, around 16% of them seen only once. Time point meaning: newly diagnosed GD, antithyroid drugs for less than 3 months. After RNA was extracted from PBMCs, the TCR library was made from it. Sequences were derived from peripheral blood mononuclear cells (PBMCs), sampled at new diagnosis, from a patient treated with antithyroid drugs. The origin of the receptors is a female donor with Graves disease.

This chain uses TRBV20-1 with TRBJ2-7; TRBD1 is a possible D gene (7 bases). V was shortened by 6 bases and J by 4 bases, with 13 bases between the two germline ends. The CDR3 runs 12 residues. Germline V gives CDR1 DFQATT, CDR2 SNEGSKA (reference sequence). CDR3 sequence reads: CSAAGQPYEQYF. DNA for the CDR3: TGCAGTGCCGCGGGACAGCCTTACGAGCAGTACTTC.

The chain employs TRBV7-2 and TRBJ2-3; 15 bases match TRBD2. J lost 6 bases, V lost 4 bases, and 2 bases had no gene match. In germline, CDR1 is SGHTA, CDR2 FQGNSA. CDR3 size: 15 residues. The CDR3 DNA follows: TGTGCCAGCAGCTCAGGACTAGCGGGAGGGGATACGCAGTATTTT. Residues: CASSSGLAGGDTQYF.

On this clonotype: This may be a read error, as it is one base from a much larger clone. The V and J genes are TRBV11-1 and TRBJ2-7; 9 nucleotides align to TRBD1. This CDR3 spans 13 amino acids. V lost 6 bases, J lost 3 bases, and 3 bases stayed unmatched. Germline-derived CDR1 and CDR2 are SGHAT and FQDESV (reference sequence). CDR3 protein: CASRGQGFYEQYF. CDR3 nucleotide sequence: TGTGCCAGCAGGGGACAGGGTTTCTACGAGCAGTACTTC. Filled out from reference TRBV11-1 and TRBJ2-7, the complete variable domain reads EAEVAQSPRYKITEKSQAVAFWCDPISGHATLYWYRQILGQGPELLVQFQDESVVDDSQLPKDRFSAERLKGVDSTLKIQPAELGDSAMYLCASRGQGFYEQYFGPGTRLTVT.

This clonotype was seen at least ten times. The CDR3 sequence is CASSVGEGSYEQYF. In nucleotides, the CDR3 is TGTGCCAGCAGTGTCGGGGAAGGGAGCTACGAGCAGTACTTC. The chain has TRBV2 and TRBJ2-7, with D maybe TRBD2 (5 bases). With 4 bases removed from V and 3 bases from J, the gap between germline ends came to 13 bases. The V gene's germline CDR1 is SNHLY and CDR2 FYNNEI. The CDR3 length is 14 residues. Using reference TRBV2 and TRBJ2-7 for the parts outside the CDR3, the full variable domain is EPEVTQTPSHQVTQMGQEVILRCVPISNHLYFYWYRQILGQKVEFLVSFYNNEISEKSEIFDDQFSVERPDGSNFTLKIRSTKLEDSAMYFCASSVGEGSYEQYFGPGTRLTVT.

Worth noting for this clonotype: A much more abundant neighbour one base away suggests this may be a read error. V gene TRBV2 combines with J gene TRBJ1-5; D unclear. Germline values: CDR1 SNHLY, CDR2 FYNNEI. The CDR3 runs to 16 residues. Trimming cost V 6 bases and J 7 bases, with 22 bases left between them. The CDR3 DNA follows: TGTGCCAGCAGCAGAGATCCGCCGAACCTGGGCCAGCCCCAGCATTTT. This codes for CASSRDPPNLGQPQHF. Drawing the rest from reference TRBV2 and TRBJ1-5, the complete variable domain is EPEVTQTPSHQVTQMGQEVILRCVPISNHLYFYWYRQILGQKVEFLVSFYNNEISEKSEIFDDQFSVERPDGSNFTLKIRSTKLEDSAMYFCASSRDPPNLGQPQHFGDGTRLSIL.

This clonotype was found many times. The CDR3 here is CASSSTYSGNTGELFF. CDR3 nucleotide sequence: TGTGCCAGCAGTTCCACCTACTCAGGGAACACCGGGGAGCTGTTTTTT. The V call is TRBV11-2, the J call TRBJ2-2; D not certain. V shed 6 bases and J shed 1 base, with 15 bases lying between them. Looked up from germline, CDR1 is SGHAT and CDR2 is FQNNGV. There are 16 residues in the CDR3.

This clonotype was counted a few times. The CDR3 DNA follows: TGCAGTGCTAGGATGGGAGCCTACAATGAGCAGTTCTTC. It yields the protein CSARMGAYNEQFF. The rearrangement links TRBV20-1 to TRBJ2-1; possible D gene TRBD2, 5 bases. Looked up from germline, CDR1 is DFQATT and CDR2 is SNEGSKA (reference sequence). V lost 3 bases and J lost 2, with 8 bases in between. The CDR3 spans 13 residues.

About this clonotype itself: At one boundary the junction diverges from the germline segment, which might be a read error. The rearrangement joins TRBV5-1 to TRBJ2-1; possibly TRBD1 or TRBD2 for D (5 bases each). The CDR3 runs 18 residues. Germline values: CDR1 SGHRS, CDR2 YFSETQ. CDR3 loop: CASSWFVVQGASYNEQCF. CDR3 in DNA: TGCGCCAGCAGCTGGTTTGTGGTCCAGGGAGCATCCTACAATGAGCAGTGCTTC.

In this sample, this clonotype turned up many times. The chain uses TRBV30 and TRBJ2-3; D is possibly TRBD1 (6 bases). V dropped 5 bases and J dropped 0 bases, with 15 bases sitting between them. Per germline, CDR1 GTSNPN and CDR2 SVGIG (reference sequence). The CDR3 runs to 15 residues. This chain's CDR3 is CAWGGLADSTDTQYF. CDR3 sequence (DNA): TGTGCCTGGGGGGGCCTCGCGGACAGCACAGATACGCAGTATTTT.

This clonotype was counted at least ten times. This chain links TRBV27 with TRBJ1-1; 8 bases are shared with TRBD1. Germline V gene data show CDR1 as MNHEY and CDR2 as SMNVEV (reference sequence). With 5 bases clipped from V and 6 bases from J, the junction kept 5 bases outside the gene matches. CDR3 length equals 13 residues. The CDR3 loop reads CASSPPGGAEAFF. CDR3 in DNA: TGTGCCAGCAGTCCTCCAGGGGGCGCTGAAGCTTTCTTT.

This clonotype was seen ten or more times. This chain links TRBV20-1 with TRBJ1-4, with D unclear. Germline V gene sequence: CDR1 DFQATT, CDR2 SNEGSKA (reference sequence). V shed 2 bases and J shed 8 bases, with 12 bases lying between them. The CDR3 is 13 residues long. CDR3 nucleotides: TGCAGTGCTAGAACTGCCTTGGGAGAAAAACTGTTTTTT. Translated, it gives CSARTALGEKLFF.